This T cell receptor beta chain was observed in a study of T cell responses to AZD1222 COVID-19 vaccine (dated by TCRdb to about 2021). Context from the whole study: Because spike-specific TCR depth and breadth did not differ between the two schedules, AZD1222 recipients who got a second dose at roughly 4 weeks were pooled with those who got a second dose at roughly 12 weeks. A total of 233 trial participants underwent TCR sequencing, of whom about 200 received two doses of AZD1222 and roughly 25 received two doses of the MenACWY control vaccine. Trial participants were enrolled by age into subgroups of 18-55, 56-69 and 70-plus years, and about 150, 27 and 61 TCR-sequenced participants, respectively, were included in these subgroups. The full study reports these points: Spike-specific TCR breadth and depth rose significantly after two AZD1222 doses compared with day 0 and with MenACWY recipients. Most participants were white British and females outnumbered males, and the authors suggested that clonal diversity may have been underestimated. Only six AZD1222 recipients were SARS-CoV-2 seropositive at baseline, limiting conclusions about previously exposed vaccinees. Reportedly, almost half of the unique spike-specific TCRs recognized epitopes lying outside the regions that are mutated in the B.1.351 and B.1.1.7 variants. Because no day 14 peak-response samples were available, repertoires were characterized only after the peak T cell response. Vaccine-associated CD4 TCRs spanned the whole spike protein, with dominant responses in regions 160-218 and 743-854. The 56-69-year group was small, and its depth increase did not reach significance, likely because of low power.

Remarks on this clone: Its antigen target is currently unknown. One base away there is no much larger clone; base qualities are not given.

The CDR3 regions of human TCRbeta chains were analyzed by immunosequencing. In the original analysis: Repertoire TCRs were checked for matches against a reference library of SARS-CoV-2-specific TCRs that had been generated using the MIRA antigen-specificity platform. Breadth was defined as the fraction of unique TCRs that were SARS-CoV-2-associated. Depth was defined as the fraction of total T cells that were SARS-CoV-2-associated. Using the MIRA data, each spike-specific TCR was mapped to the spike region that the TCR reacts to and placed in a CD4 or CD8 class. Log10-transformed breadth and depth values were compared by one-way ANOVA with Sidak's multiple comparisons tests. Imported from immuneACCESS, the table was reduced by TCRdb to in-frame sequences with V and J called. These copies leave out some clones; in studies compared against another copy, an unresolved V gene accounts for under half, and the cause of the remainder is not known. The V and J calls and clone size were taken over from that table, and D and trimming were inferred from the DNA. A total of 95,000 to 150,000 clones appear in this sample, roughly nine tenths of them only once. Around 2.4% of the sample is taken by the ten largest.

Interpreted using the paper, the time point label stands for: baseline before first vaccination. Vaccinee samples came from UK trials COV001 and COV002, including a single-blind randomized controlled phase 2/3 trial of AZD1222 (ChAdOx1 nCoV-19) in healthy adults. For TCRbeta chain sequencing, PBMC samples were collected from trial participants at day 0 and at day 28 after the second dose. Sequencing was performed on peripheral blood, taken on day 0 of AZD1222 vaccination. The receptor was isolated from an adult in good health.

The CDR3 protein sequence reads: CASSPPRGAKDSYEQYF. The nucleotide sequence is given as TGTGCCAGCTCACCACCGAGAGGAGCTAAGGACTCCTACGAGCAGTACTTC. The chain links TRBV18 with TRBJ2-7, with the D gene call left open. CDR1 and CDR2 are read off the germline V gene as KGHSH and LQKENI. CDR3 length: 17 amino acids, cysteine to phenylalanine. Only CDR3 DNA is held: 51 bases, read in frame from base 1. V and J are truncated by 0 bases and 0 bases respectively, leaving an intervening sequence of 15 bases.